The clone carrying this T cell receptor (beta chain) was recorded many times. Its antigen is currently unknown. This sample was taken from a study of human T cells and chemical hapten exposure. TCRdb reanalysed the RACE reads using MiXCR and keeps one entry per CDR3 protein. The sample has tens of thousands of distinct CDR3 sequences, 10% to 15% seen once. General study results and limits: The study found that PT1 expanded TCR counts correlated positively with patch test score. TCRs exceeding a frequency of 1 in 1000 stayed unchanged under DPC sensitization.

V dropped 3 bases and J dropped 11; count of bases not matched to a gene: 15. Germline CDR1 DFQATT, CDR2 SNEGSKA (reference sequence). This CDR3 contains 15 residues. The time point here: pre-sensitization, week 0. Described treatment: therapeutic diphenylcyclopropenone sensitization with weekly scalp DPC. The starting material, unfractionated whole blood, was used for total RNA extraction. The chain uses TRBV20-1 and TRBJ1-1; 10 bases fit TRBD1. The specimen was whole blood, collected in connection with sensitization to the hapten diphenylcyclopropenone (DPC). This clonotype originated in a woman aged 40 to 50 with alopecia areata. Some clones in this sample may be carry-over from other donors' samples. The CDR3 DNA sequence: TGCAGTGCTAGCTCAGCTAGGACAGACAGGGGGCGGGCTTTCTTT. It specifies CSASSARTDRGRAFF.